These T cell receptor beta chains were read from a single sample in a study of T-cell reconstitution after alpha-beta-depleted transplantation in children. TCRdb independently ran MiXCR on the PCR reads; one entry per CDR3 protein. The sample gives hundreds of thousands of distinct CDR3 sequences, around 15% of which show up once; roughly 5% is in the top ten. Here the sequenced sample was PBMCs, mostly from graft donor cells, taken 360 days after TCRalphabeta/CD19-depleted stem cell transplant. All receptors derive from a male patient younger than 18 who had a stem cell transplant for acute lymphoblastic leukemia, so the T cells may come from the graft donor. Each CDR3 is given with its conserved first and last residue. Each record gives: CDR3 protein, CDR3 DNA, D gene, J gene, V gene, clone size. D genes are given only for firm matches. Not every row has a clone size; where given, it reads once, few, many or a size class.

CDR3: CASSLGRVVANTGELFF
DNA: TGTGCCAGCAGTTTGGGGCGCGTAGTCGCGAACACCGGGGAGCTGTTTTTT
D: NA
J: TRBJ2-2
V: TRBV12-3/TRBV12-4
size: NA

CDR3: CSVGGDRVSYEQYF
DNA: TGCAGCGTTGGTGGGGACAGGGTCTCCTACGAGCAGTACTTC
D: TRBD1
J: TRBJ2-7
V: TRBV29-1
size: few

CDR3: CASSFGPGTSGYNEQFF
DNA: TGTGCCAGCAGCTTCGGTCCCGGGACTAGCGGCTACAATGAGCAGTTCTTC
D: TRBD2
J: TRBJ2-1
V: TRBV5-5
size: NA

CDR3: CASIAGQGDNEQFF
DNA: TGTGCCAGCATCGCGGGACAGGGGGACAATGAGCAGTTCTTC
D: TRBD1
J: TRBJ2-1
V: TRBV12-3/TRBV12-4
size: many

CDR3: CASSPTGSNGNTIYF
DNA: TGTGCCAGCTCACCCACAGGGTCAAACGGAAACACCATATATTTT
D: NA
J: TRBJ1-3
V: TRBV18
size: NA

CDR3: CASSQEGRLAVPYNEQFF
DNA: TGCGCCAGCAGCCAAGAAGGAAGGCTAGCAGTACCCTACAATGAGCAGTTCTTC
D: NA
J: TRBJ2-1
V: TRBV4-1
size: few

CDR3: CASITSNQPQHF
DNA: TGTGCCAGCATCACTAGCAATCAGCCCCAGCATTTT
D: NA
J: TRBJ1-5
V: TRBV3-1
size: few

CDR3: CSAPPAKSPYEQYF
DNA: TGCAGTGCCCCGCCGGCCAAATCCCCCTACGAGCAGTACTTC
D: NA
J: TRBJ2-7
V: TRBV20-1
size: few

CDR3: CASSQEPSRIYEQYF
DNA: TGCGCCAGCAGCCAAGAGCCTAGCAGAATCTACGAGCAGTACTTC
D: NA
J: TRBJ2-7
V: TRBV4-1
size: few

CDR3: CASSLWTSVGGELFF
DNA: TGTGCCAGCAGCTTATGGACTAGCGTTGGCGGGGAGCTGTTTTTT
D: TRBD2
J: TRBJ2-2
V: TRBV7-9
size: few

CDR3: CASSFGGSLTDTQYF
DNA: TGTGCCAGCAGTTTCGGCGGGAGCCTCACAGATACGCAGTATTTT
D: TRBD2
J: TRBJ2-3
V: TRBV12-3/TRBV12-4
size: NA

CDR3: CAISESRFRVKVEYGYTF
DNA: TGTGCCATCAGTGAGTCGCGGTTTAGGGTAAAGGTTGAGTATGGCTACACCTTC
D: NA
J: TRBJ1-2
V: TRBV10-3
size: NA

CDR3: CSARDYSLTTDTQYF
DNA: TGCAGTGCTAGAGATTATTCCCTCACGACAGATACGCAGTATTTT
D: NA
J: TRBJ2-3
V: TRBV20-1
size: few

CDR3: CASSPTPSTGQAYNEQFF
DNA: TGCGCCAGCAGCCCAACCCCCTCGACAGGGCAGGCTTACAATGAGCAGTTCTTC
D: TRBD1
J: TRBJ2-1
V: TRBV10-1
size: many

CDR3: CASSSMDEQFF
DNA: TGTGCCAGCAGTTCCATGGATGAGCAGTTCTTC
D: NA
J: TRBJ2-1
V: TRBV12-3/TRBV12-4
size: many

CDR3: CASTYSKGTYQETQYF
DNA: TGCGCCAGCACCTACTCAAAGGGGACTTACCAAGAGACCCAGTACTTC
D: NA
J: TRBJ2-5
V: TRBV5-1
size: NA

CDR3: CASSLRPSGKETQYF
DNA: TGTGCCAGCAGCTTACGGCCTAGCGGGAAAGAGACCCAGTACTTC
D: TRBD2
J: TRBJ2-5
V: TRBV7-2
size: NA

CDR3: CSAELGAGGNEQFF
DNA: TGCAGCGCTGAGTTGGGGGCAGGTGGGAATGAGCAGTTCTTC
D: NA
J: TRBJ2-1
V: TRBV29-1
size: few

CDR3: CASCWGGASYEQYF
DNA: TGTGCCAGCTGCTGGGGGGGGGCCTCCTACGAGCAGTACTTC
D: NA
J: TRBJ2-7
V: TRBV12-3/TRBV12-4
size: few

CDR3: CASSLAVGGGNTEAFF
DNA: TGTGCCAGCAGTTTAGCCGTGGGGGGTGGAAACACTGAAGCTTTCTTT
D: NA
J: TRBJ1-1
V: TRBV12-3/TRBV12-4
size: many

CDR3: CSVGTGELFF
DNA: TGCAGCGTTGGCACTGGGGAGCTGTTTTTT
D: NA
J: TRBJ2-2
V: TRBV29-1
size: many

CDR3: CATSRDWDRVNSYF
DNA: TGTGCCACCAGCAGGGATTGGGACAGGGTAAATTCGTACTTC
D: TRBD1
J: TRBJ2-7
V: TRBV15
size: NA

CDR3: CASSKMGTSGSFEQYF
DNA: TGTGCCAGCAGCAAGATGGGGACTAGCGGGAGCTTTGAGCAGTACTTC
D: TRBD2
J: TRBJ2-7
V: TRBV14
size: NA

CDR3: CASSSGLDLDTQYF
DNA: TGTGCCAGCAGCTCCGGACTGGATTTAGATACGCAGTATTTT
D: NA
J: TRBJ2-3
V: TRBV7-2
size: NA